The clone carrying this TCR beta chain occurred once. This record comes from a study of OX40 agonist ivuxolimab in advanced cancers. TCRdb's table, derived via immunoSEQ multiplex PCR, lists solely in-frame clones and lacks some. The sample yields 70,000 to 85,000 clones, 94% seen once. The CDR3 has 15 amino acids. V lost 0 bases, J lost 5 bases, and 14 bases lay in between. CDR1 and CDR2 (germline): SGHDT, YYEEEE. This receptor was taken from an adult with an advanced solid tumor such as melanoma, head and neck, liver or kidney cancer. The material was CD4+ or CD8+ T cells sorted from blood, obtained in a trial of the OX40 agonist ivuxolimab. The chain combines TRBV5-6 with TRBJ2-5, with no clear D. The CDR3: CASSLGQLGRETQYF. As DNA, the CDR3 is TGTGCCAGCAGCTTGGGGCAGCTCGGCAGGGAGACCCAGTACTTC.